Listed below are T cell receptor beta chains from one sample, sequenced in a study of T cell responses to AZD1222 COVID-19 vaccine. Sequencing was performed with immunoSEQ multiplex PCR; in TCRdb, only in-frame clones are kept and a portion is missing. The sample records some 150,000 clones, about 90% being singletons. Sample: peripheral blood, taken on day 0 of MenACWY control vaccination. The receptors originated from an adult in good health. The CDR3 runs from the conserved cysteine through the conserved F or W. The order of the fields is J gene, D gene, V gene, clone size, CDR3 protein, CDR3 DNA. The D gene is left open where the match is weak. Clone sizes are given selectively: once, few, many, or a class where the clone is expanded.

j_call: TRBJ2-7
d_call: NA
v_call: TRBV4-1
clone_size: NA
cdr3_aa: CASSQMRGYEQYF
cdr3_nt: TGCGCCAGCAGCCAAATGAGGGGCTACGAGCAGTACTTC

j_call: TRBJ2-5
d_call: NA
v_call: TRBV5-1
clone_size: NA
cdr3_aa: CASSLGGTPLEETQYF
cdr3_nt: TGCGCCAGCAGCTTGGGGGGGACGCCCCTGGAGGAGACCCAGTACTTC

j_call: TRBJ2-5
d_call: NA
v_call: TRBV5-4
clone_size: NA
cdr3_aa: CASSPDRRTDQETQYF
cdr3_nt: TGTGCCAGCAGCCCAGACCGACGGACGGATCAAGAGACCCAGTACTTC

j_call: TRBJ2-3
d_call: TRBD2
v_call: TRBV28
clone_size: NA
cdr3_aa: CASSLGLAGVRDTQYF
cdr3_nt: TGTGCCAGCAGTTTGGGACTAGCGGGAGTTCGCGATACGCAGTATTTT

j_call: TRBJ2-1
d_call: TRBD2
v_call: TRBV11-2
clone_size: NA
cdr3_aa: CASSFLLAGERPFF
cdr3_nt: TGTGCCAGCAGCTTTCTTCTAGCGGGGGAACGGCCGTTCTTC

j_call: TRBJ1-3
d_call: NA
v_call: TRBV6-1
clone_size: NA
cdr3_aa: CASSEGVSSGNTIYF
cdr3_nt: TGTGCCAGCAGTGAAGGGGTTTCCTCTGGAAACACCATATATTTT

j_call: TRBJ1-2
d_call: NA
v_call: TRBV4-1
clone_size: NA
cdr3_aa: CASSPTDSYGYTF
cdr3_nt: TGCGCCAGCAGCCCTACCGACTCCTATGGCTACACCTTC

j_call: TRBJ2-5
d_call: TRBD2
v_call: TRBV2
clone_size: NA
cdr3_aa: CASSGSGRRQETQYF
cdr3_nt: TGTGCCAGCAGTGGGAGCGGGAGACGTCAAGAGACCCAGTACTTC

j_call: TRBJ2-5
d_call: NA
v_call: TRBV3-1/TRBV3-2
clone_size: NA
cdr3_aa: CASSSYVKGGRETQYF
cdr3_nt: TGTGCCAGCAGCTCATACGTGAAGGGGGGGCGAGAGACCCAGTACTTC

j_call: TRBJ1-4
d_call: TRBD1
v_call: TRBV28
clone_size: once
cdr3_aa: CASSLLGDRGEKLFF
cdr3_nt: TGTGCCAGCAGTTTATTAGGGGACAGGGGTGAAAAACTGTTTTTT

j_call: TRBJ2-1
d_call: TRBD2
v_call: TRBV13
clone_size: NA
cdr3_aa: CASSRGLAGGTLRDEQFF
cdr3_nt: TGTGCCAGCAGCAGGGGACTAGCGGGGGGGACCCTTAGGGATGAGCAGTTCTTC

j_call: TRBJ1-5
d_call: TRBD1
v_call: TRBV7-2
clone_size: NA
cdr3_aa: CASSFTGGNQPQHF
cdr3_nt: TGTGCCAGCAGCTTTACAGGGGGTAATCAGCCCCAGCATTTT

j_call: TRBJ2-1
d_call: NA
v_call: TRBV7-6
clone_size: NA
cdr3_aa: CASSLAFLNEQFF
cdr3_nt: TGTGCCAGCAGCTTAGCGTTCCTTAATGAGCAGTTCTTC

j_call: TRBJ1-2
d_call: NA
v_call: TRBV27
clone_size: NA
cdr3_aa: CASRPRAALDYTF
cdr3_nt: TGTGCCAGCAGGCCCCGGGCCGCGTTAGACTACACCTTC

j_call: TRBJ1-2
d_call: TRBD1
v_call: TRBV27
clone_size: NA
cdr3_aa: CASSIDPTGGVYGYTF
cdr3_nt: TGTGCCAGCAGTATAGACCCGACAGGGGGAGTCTATGGCTACACCTTC

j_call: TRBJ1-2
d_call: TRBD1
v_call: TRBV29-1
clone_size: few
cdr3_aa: CSVDDRGDGYTF
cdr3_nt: TGCAGCGTTGATGACAGGGGGGATGGCTACACCTTC

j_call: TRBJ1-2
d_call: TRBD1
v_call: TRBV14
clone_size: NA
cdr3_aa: CASSPAGTGSPWYTF
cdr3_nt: TGTGCCAGCAGCCCAGCCGGGACAGGTTCGCCGTGGTACACCTTC

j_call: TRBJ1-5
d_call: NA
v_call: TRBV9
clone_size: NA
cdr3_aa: CASSVEGGANQPQHF
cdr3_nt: TGTGCCAGCAGCGTAGAGGGAGGGGCTAATCAGCCCCAGCATTTT

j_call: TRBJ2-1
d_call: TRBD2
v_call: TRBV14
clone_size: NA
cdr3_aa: CASSSSGRFNEQFF
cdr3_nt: TGTGCCAGCAGTTCTAGCGGGAGGTTTAATGAGCAGTTCTTC

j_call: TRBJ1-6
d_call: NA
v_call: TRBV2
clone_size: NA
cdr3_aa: CASSPRTFNSPLHF
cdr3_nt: TGTGCCAGCAGCCCCCGGACATTTAATTCACCCCTCCACTTT

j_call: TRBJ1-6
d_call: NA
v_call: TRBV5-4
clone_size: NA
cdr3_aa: CASSFGRGTHNSPLHF
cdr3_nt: TGTGCCAGCAGCTTCGGACGGGGAACCCATAATTCACCCCTCCACTTT

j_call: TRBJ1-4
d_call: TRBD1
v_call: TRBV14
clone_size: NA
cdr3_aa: CASSQVQGTNEKLFF
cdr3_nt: TGTGCCAGCAGCCAGGTACAGGGGACTAATGAAAAACTGTTTTTT

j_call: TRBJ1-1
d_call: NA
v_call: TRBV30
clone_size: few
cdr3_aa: CAWSVLGARTEAFF
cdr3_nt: TGTGCCTGGAGTGTACTGGGGGCGCGGACTGAAGCTTTCTTT

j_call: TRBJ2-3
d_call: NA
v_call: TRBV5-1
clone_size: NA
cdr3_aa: CASSLGQPVSTDTQYF
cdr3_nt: TGCGCCAGCAGCTTGGGACAGCCAGTTTCCACAGATACGCAGTATTTT

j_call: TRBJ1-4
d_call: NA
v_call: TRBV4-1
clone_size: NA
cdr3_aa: CASSQWGSGGLFF
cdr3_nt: TGCGCCAGCAGCCAATGGGGTAGTGGTGGGCTGTTTTTT

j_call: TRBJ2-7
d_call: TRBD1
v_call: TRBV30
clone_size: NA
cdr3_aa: CAWRGTGRHYEQYF
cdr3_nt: TGTGCCTGGAGGGGGACAGGAAGACACTACGAGCAGTACTTC

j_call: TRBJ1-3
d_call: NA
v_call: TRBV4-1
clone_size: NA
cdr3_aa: CASSQGLGRSFSGNTIYF
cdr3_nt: TGCGCCAGCAGCCAAGGCCTGGGCAGAAGCTTCTCTGGAAACACCATATATTTT

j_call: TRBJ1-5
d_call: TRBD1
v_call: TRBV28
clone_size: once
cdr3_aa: CASSLGIRGFNQPQHF
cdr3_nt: TGTGCCAGCAGCTTAGGGATCAGGGGGTTCAATCAGCCCCAGCATTTT

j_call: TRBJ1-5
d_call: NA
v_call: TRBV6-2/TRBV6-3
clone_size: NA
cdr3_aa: CASSYSSYSNQPQHF
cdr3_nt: TGTGCCAGCAGTTATTCGAGCTATAGCAATCAGCCCCAGCATTTT

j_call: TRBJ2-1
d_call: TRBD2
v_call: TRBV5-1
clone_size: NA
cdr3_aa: CASSPSGRAGNEQFF
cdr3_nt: TGCGCCAGCAGCCCTAGCGGGAGGGCCGGCAATGAGCAGTTCTTC

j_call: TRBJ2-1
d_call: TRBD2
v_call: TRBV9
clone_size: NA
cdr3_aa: CASSVGLAGYNEQFF
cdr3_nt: TGTGCCAGCAGCGTAGGTCTAGCGGGCTACAATGAGCAGTTCTTC

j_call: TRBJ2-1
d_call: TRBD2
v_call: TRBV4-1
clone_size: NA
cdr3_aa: CASSLLAGGGDEQFF
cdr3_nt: TGCGCCAGCAGCCTGCTAGCGGGGGGCGGCGATGAGCAGTTCTTC

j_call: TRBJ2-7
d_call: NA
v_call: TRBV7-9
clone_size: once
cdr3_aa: CASSLGPRSSYEQYF
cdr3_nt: TGTGCCAGCAGCCTGGGACCGAGGAGCTCCTACGAGCAGTACTTC

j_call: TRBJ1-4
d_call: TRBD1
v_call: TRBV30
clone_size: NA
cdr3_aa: CAWSAGGREKLFF
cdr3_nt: TGTGCCTGGAGCGCAGGGGGAAGGGAAAAACTGTTTTTT

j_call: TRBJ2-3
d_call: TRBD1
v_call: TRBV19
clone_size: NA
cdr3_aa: CASSIRTGSTDTQYF
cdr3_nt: TGTGCCAGTAGTATTAGGACAGGAAGTACAGATACGCAGTATTTT

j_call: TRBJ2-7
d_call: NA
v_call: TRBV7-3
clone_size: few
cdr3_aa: CASSLGPSSYEQYF
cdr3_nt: TGTGCCAGCAGCTTAGGACCCAGCTCCTACGAGCAGTACTTC